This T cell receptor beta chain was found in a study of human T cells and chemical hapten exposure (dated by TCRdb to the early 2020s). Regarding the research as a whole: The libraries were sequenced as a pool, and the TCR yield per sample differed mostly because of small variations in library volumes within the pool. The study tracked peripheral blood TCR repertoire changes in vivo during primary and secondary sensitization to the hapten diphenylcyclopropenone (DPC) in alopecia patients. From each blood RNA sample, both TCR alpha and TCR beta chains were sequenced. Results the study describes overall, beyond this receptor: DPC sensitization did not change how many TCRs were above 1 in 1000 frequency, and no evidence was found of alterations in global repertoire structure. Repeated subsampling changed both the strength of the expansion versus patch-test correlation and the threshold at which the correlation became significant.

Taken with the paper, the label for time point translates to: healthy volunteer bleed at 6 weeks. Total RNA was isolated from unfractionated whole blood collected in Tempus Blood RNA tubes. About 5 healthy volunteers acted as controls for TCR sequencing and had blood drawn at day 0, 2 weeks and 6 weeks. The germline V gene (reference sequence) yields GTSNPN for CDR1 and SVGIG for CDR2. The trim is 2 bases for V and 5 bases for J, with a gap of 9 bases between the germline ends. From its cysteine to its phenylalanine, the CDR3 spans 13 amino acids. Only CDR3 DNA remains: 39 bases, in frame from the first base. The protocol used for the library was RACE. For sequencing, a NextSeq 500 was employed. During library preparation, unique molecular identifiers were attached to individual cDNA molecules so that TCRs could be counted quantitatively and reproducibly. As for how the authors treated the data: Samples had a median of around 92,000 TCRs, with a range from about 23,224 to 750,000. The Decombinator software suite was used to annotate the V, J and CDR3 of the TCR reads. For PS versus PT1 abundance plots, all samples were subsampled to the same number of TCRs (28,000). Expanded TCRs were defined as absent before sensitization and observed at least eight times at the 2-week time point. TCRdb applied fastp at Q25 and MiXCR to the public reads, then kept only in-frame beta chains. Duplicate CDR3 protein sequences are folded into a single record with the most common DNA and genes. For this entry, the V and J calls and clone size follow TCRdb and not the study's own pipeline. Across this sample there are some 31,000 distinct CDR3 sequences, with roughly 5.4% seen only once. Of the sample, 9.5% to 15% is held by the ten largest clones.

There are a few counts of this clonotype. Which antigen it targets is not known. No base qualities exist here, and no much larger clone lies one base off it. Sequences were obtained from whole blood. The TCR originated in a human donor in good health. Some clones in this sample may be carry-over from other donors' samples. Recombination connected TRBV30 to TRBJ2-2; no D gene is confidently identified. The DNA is TGTGCCTGGAGTCCGACCCTAACCGGGGAGCTGTTTTTT. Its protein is CAWSPTLTGELFF.